The 32 T cell receptor beta chains below were found in one sample sequenced in a study of breast tumors, draining lymph nodes, adjacent tissues. Axillary draining lymph nodes of breast cancer patients supplied the node samples. TCRdb independently ran MiXCR on the multiplex PCR reads; one entry per CDR3 protein. The sample carries approximately 230,000 distinct CDR3 sequences, around 35% recorded once. What was sequenced was axillary lymph node tissue. These receptors were obtained from a female donor with breast cancer. Some clones in this sample may be carry-over from other donors' samples.

This clonotype was counted many times. This rearrangement joins TRBV7-8 to TRBJ1-5, with D maybe TRBD1 (5 bases). The V gene's germline CDR1 is SGHVS and CDR2 FQNEAQ. The CDR3 loop spans 15 amino acids. V was clipped by 0 bases and J by 5 bases, with 11 bases between them. In DNA, the CDR3 is TGTGCCAGCAGCTTAGCCAGGGTCGGGCATCAGCCCCAGCATTTT. Translated, it gives CASSLARVGHQPQHF.

This chain connects TRBV24-1 to TRBJ1-6, with a possible D match to TRBD1 (6 bases). This CDR3 is built from 17 residues. The V and J ends lost 3 bases and 3 bases respectively, with 14 bases between them. Per germline, CDR1 KGHDR and CDR2 SFDVKD. The CDR3 protein is CATSDPAGEDYNSPLHF. The CDR3 region has the DNA TGTGCCACCAGTGATCCGGCAGGGGAGGACTATAATTCACCCCTCCACTTT.

There are many counts of this clonotype. The rearrangement joins TRBV9 to TRBJ1-5; no firm D call. The CDR3 covers 13 residues. The V end was cut by 0 bases, the J end by 5 bases, with 6 bases between. Germline loops: CDR1 SGDLS, CDR2 YYNGEE. Here the CDR3 reads CASSVGVDQPQHF. The CDR3 DNA reads TGTGCCAGCAGCGTAGGGGTGGATCAGCCCCAGCATTTT.

This clonotype showed up many times. The chain joins TRBV4-1 to TRBJ2-1; possible D gene TRBD1, 6 bases. Trimming stripped 3 bases from V and 7 bases from J, with 13 bases between. The CDR3 sequence is 14 residues long. Per the germline V gene, CDR1 is MGHRA and CDR2 is YSYEKL. CDR3 residues: CASSQQGSGNEQFF. The DNA of the CDR3 is TGCGCCAGCAGCCAGCAGGGGTCGGGTAATGAGCAGTTCTTC.

The V gene is TRBV29-1, the J gene TRBJ2-5, with 10 bases aligning to TRBD2. Looked up from germline, CDR1 is SQVTM and CDR2 is ANQGSEA. This CDR3 region has 15 residues. J gave up 4 bases and V 6 bases, and 11 bases lay outside the gene matches. CDR3 sequence (DNA): TGCAGCGTAGGAGAGAGCGGGAGGGCCGCAGAGACCCAGTACTTC. Encoded protein: CSVGESGRAAETQYF. The complete variable domain, with remaining parts taken from reference TRBV29-1 and TRBJ2-5, reads SAVISQKPSRDICQRGTSLTIQCQVDSQVTMMFWYRQQPGQSLTLIATANQGSEATYESGFVIDKFPISRPNLTFSTLTVSNMSPEDSSIYLCSVGESGRAAETQYFGPGTRLLVL.

This clonotype came up many times. The rearrangement links TRBV15 to TRBJ2-3; D may correspond to TRBD1 or TRBD2 (7 bases each). Germline V gene lookup returns CDR1 LNHNV and CDR2 YYDKDF (reference sequence). The CDR3 length is 15 residues. V lost 5 bases, J lost 3 bases, and 15 bases lay in between. The CDR3 sequence is CATSVRQGGTDTQYF. The CDR3 DNA is TGTGCCACCAGCGTCAGACAGGGAGGGACAGATACGCAGTATTTT.

Turning to this clonotype: It may be a read error: a sequence one base away is much more abundant. The chain has TRBV11-2 and TRBJ1-2; D call uncertain. Germline loops: CDR1 SGHAT, CDR2 FQNNGV. This CDR3 has 16 residues. Deletions cut 5 bases from V and 6 bases from J, with 22 bases between. The chain's CDR3 is CASSPSERAVLHGYTF. In DNA, the CDR3 is TGTGCCAGCAGCCCCTCGGAAAGGGCGGTCCTCCATGGCTACACCTTC.

This clonotype was seen repeatedly, ten times or more. This chain connects TRBV7-9 to TRBJ2-1; perhaps TRBD1 as D (6 bases). Trimming took 2 bases from V and 5 from J, leaving 19 bases between them. The CDR3 loop spans 17 amino acids. The germline V gene encodes CDR1 SEHNR and CDR2 FQNEAQ (reference sequence). CDR3 protein: CASSLPRQVPLDNEQFF. The CDR3 DNA is TGTGCCAGCAGCTTACCCCGACAGGTACCCTTAGACAATGAGCAGTTCTTC.

This clonotype appeared many times. This sequence joins TRBV7-9 and TRBJ1-2, with 8 bases identical to TRBD1. The germline CDR1 and CDR2 sequences are SEHNR and FQNEAQ (reference sequence). This CDR3 has 13 residues. The J segment lost 7 bases and the V segment lost 5 bases, leaving 6 bases of the junction unmatched. The DNA for the CDR3 is TGTGCCAGCAGCAGGACAGGGAACACTGGCTACACCTTC. Its protein is CASSRTGNTGYTF.

This clonotype was detected ten times or more. The chain has TRBV11-2 and TRBJ1-2; D call uncertain. The CDR3 has 11 residues. Trimming shortened V by 4 bases and J by 12 bases, and 12 bases separated the two germline ends. Germline CDR1 and CDR2: SGHAT and FQNNGV. CDR3 in DNA: TGTGCCAGCAGCTCCTGGCGAACCCACACCTTC. Protein sequence: CASSSWRTHTF.

The genes are TRBV20-1 and TRBJ1-5; D is perhaps TRBD1 (5 bases). Trimming removed 0 bases from V and 2 bases from J, with 14 bases in between. Germline V gene data show CDR1 as DFQATT and CDR2 as SNEGSKA (reference sequence). CDR3 length: 16 amino acids. For the CDR3, the DNA is TGCAGTGCTAGAGATCTTCACGGGGGAGGCAATCAGCCCCAGCATTTT. It specifies CSARDLHGGGNQPQHF.

This clonotype came up once. The chain carries TRBV5-1 and TRBJ2-3; 13 nucleotides match TRBD2. Germline V gene data show CDR1 as SGHRS and CDR2 as YFSETQ. V lost 4 bases and J lost 11; bases outside the gene matches: 10. The CDR3 runs 15 residues. This CDR3 reads CASSVGLAGVDEQYF. As DNA, the CDR3 is TGCGCCAGCAGCGTCGGACTAGCGGGAGTTGATGAGCAGTATTTT. Using reference TRBV5-1 and TRBJ2-3 for the parts outside the CDR3, the full variable domain is KAGVTQTPRYLIKTRGQQVTLSCSPISGHRSVSWYQQTPGQGLQFLFEYFSETQRNKGNFPGRFSGRQFSNSRSEMNVSTLELGDSALYLCASSVGLAGVDEQYFGPGTRLTVL.

This clonotype was found many times. The V call is TRBV10-3, the J call TRBJ2-7, with D tentatively TRBD1 (5 bases). Germline CDR1 and CDR2: ENHRY and SYGVKD. CDR3 length: 13 residues. Deletions cut 8 bases from V and 3 bases from J, with 14 bases between. The DNA for the CDR3 is TGTGCCATCCAAGACAGTGCGAGCTACGAGCAGTACTTC. Translation gives CAIQDSASYEQYF.

The V gene is TRBV5-4, the J gene TRBJ2-1; 9 nucleotides agree with TRBD2. This CDR3 contains 16 residues. Germline V gene sequence: CDR1 SGHNT, CDR2 YYREEE (reference sequence). V gave up 0 bases and J gave up 4 bases; unmatched junction bases: 5. The CDR3 sequence is CASSLGASGAYNEQFF. The CDR3 coding sequence is TGTGCCAGCAGCTTGGGGGCTAGCGGGGCTTACAATGAGCAGTTCTTC.

This clonotype has a count of ten or more. The chain is built from TRBV19 and TRBJ2-1; 8 bases map to TRBD2. V was clipped by 7 bases and J by 7 bases; unmatched bases: 12. The germline V gene encodes CDR1 LNHDA and CDR2 SQIVND (reference sequence). The CDR3 covers 15 residues. CDR3 coding DNA: TGTGCCAGTACCCCAAGGCTACGCGGGGGGAATGAGCAGTTCTTC. Its translation is CASTPRLRGGNEQFF.

This clonotype showed up many times. The CDR3 DNA is TGCGCCAGCAGTGTCATCGGGAGGGCCGTTAAAATAACAGAGACCCAGTACTTC. It yields the protein CASSVIGRAVKITETQYF. The rearrangement links TRBV10-2 to TRBJ2-5; 8 bases line up with TRBD2. The germline V gene has CDR1 WSHSY and CDR2 SAAADI. CDR3 length: 18 residues. The V segment lost 4 bases and the J segment 4 bases; nucleotides outside the gene matches: 17.

This clonotype was recorded many times. The rearrangement joins TRBV7-2 to TRBJ1-5; D ambiguous. V was shortened by 1 base and J by 0 bases, with 7 bases between the two germline ends. CDR1 is SGHTA, CDR2 FQGNSA, per germline. The length of the CDR3 is 15 residues. The CDR3 DNA reads TGTGCCAGCAGCTTAGTGGGAGATAGCAATCAGCCCCAGCATTTT. Amino acid sequence: CASSLVGDSNQPQHF. Full variable domain (missing parts from reference TRBV7-2 and TRBJ1-5): GAGVSQSPSNKVTEKGKDVELRCDPISGHTALYWYRQSLGQGLEFLIYFQGNSAPDKSGLPSDRFSAERTGGSVSTLTIQRTQQEDSAVYLCASSLVGDSNQPQHFGDGTRLSIL.

The CDR3 loop is CSASVISDTQYF. The CDR3 region has the DNA TGCAGTGCTAGCGTGATTTCAGATACGCAGTATTTT. The rearrangement uses TRBV20-1 and TRBJ2-3; D gene ambiguous. Trimming cost V 3 bases and J 4 bases, with 8 bases left between them. The CDR3 is made up of 12 amino acids. Germline loops: CDR1 DFQATT, CDR2 SNEGSKA (reference sequence).

This clonotype has ten or more counts. The chain links TRBV6-1 to TRBJ1-6; D call uncertain. V was cut by 10 bases and J by 3 bases, with 16 bases left in between. Germline V gene lookup returns CDR1 MNHNS and CDR2 SASEGT. The length of the CDR3 is 15 residues. The CDR3 region is CAIPKETVYNSPLHF. In DNA form, the CDR3 reads TGTGCCATCCCGAAAGAGACGGTCTATAATTCACCCCTCCACTTT.

The chain has TRBV7-2 and TRBJ1-6, with D perhaps matching TRBD1 (6 bases). The CDR3 length is 15 residues. V dropped 6 bases and J dropped 10 bases, with 19 bases sitting between them. Germline V gene data show CDR1 as SGHTA and CDR2 as FQGNSA. The CDR3 loop reads CASRSGADAKSPLHF. In nucleotides, the CDR3 is TGTGCCAGCAGGTCAGGGGCAGACGCCAAATCACCCCTCCACTTT.

In its sample, this clonotype was seen a few times. A read error may produce the germline difference seen at one junction end. The chain combines TRBV6-6 with TRBJ2-1; D may match TRBD1 or TRBD2 (6 bases each). Germline CDR1 MNHNY, CDR2 SVGAGI (reference sequence). This CDR3 region has 12 residues. Written as DNA, the CDR3 is TGTGCCAGCAGCGCTAAGGGGGGTGAGCAGCTCTTC. As protein: CASSAKGGEQLF.

As regards this clonotype: A single base separates this from a much larger clone, so it may be a read error. V and J are TRBV19 and TRBJ1-5; perhaps TRBD1 as D (5 bases). The CDR3 is 14 amino acids. Between the trimmed V and J ends, which lost 11 bases and 4 bases, there was a span of 18 bases. The V gene's germline CDR1 is LNHDA and CDR2 SQIVND (reference sequence). CDR3 DNA: TGTGCCGGTAACAATGGGGGGACTAATCAGCCCCAGCATTTT. It translates to CAGNNGGTNQPQHF. Combining the CDR3 with reference TRBV19 and TRBJ1-5 gives the whole variable domain DGGITQSPKYLFRKEGQNVTLSCEQNLNHDAMYWYRQDPGQGLRLIYYSQIVNDFQKGDIAEGYSVSREKKESFPLTVTSAQKNPTAFYLCAGNNGGTNQPQHFGDGTRLSIL.

The rearrangement uses TRBV7-2 and TRBJ1-6; TRBD1 might be the D (6 bases). V was trimmed by 2 bases and J by 3 bases, leaving 14 bases between them. CDR3 length equals 17 residues. Germline CDR1 SGHTA, CDR2 FQGNSA. The CDR3 sequence: CASSLTGGGDYNSPLHF. The CDR3 DNA follows: TGTGCCAGCAGCTTAACTGGGGGGGGCGACTATAATTCACCCCTCCACTTT.

Details on this clonotype: A read error may be the cause here, since a much bigger clone is one base away. V is TRBV5-1 and J is TRBJ2-3; 8 positions agree with TRBD2. Germline V gene data show CDR1 as SGHRS and CDR2 as YFSETQ. Trimming cost V 4 bases and J 1 base; bases outside gene matches: 11. The CDR3 runs 17 residues. The CDR3 region is CASSPALWRGGTDTQYF. DNA of the CDR3: TGCGCCAGCAGCCCCGCTCTCTGGCGGGGGGGCACAGATACGCAGTATTTT.

This chain uses TRBV25-1 with TRBJ2-7; 8 bases fit TRBD1. This CDR3 spans 15 amino acids. Looked up from germline, CDR1 is MGHDK and CDR2 is SYGVNS. V lost 7 bases to trimming and J lost 4 bases; unmatched junction nucleotides: 12. For the CDR3, the DNA is TGTGCCAGCAAACGGACCGGGACAGGTGGGTACGAGCAGTACTTC. Translation: CASKRTGTGGYEQYF.

This clonotype was recorded at least ten times. V gene TRBV20-1 combines with J gene TRBJ1-4; 7 nucleotides match TRBD1. The CDR3 sequence is 14 residues long. Germline V gene lookup returns CDR1 DFQATT and CDR2 SNEGSKA (reference sequence). The J segment lost 7 bases and the V segment lost 1 base, leaving 6 bases of the junction unmatched. CDR3 residues: CSARARAGGEKLFF. For the CDR3, the DNA is TGCAGTGCTAGAGCCAGGGCAGGGGGTGAAAAACTGTTTTTT.

V is TRBV20-1 and J is TRBJ1-4, with no clear D. Deletions cut 6 bases from V and 5 bases from J, with 7 bases between. Germline V gene data show CDR1 as DFQATT and CDR2 as SNEGSKA (reference sequence). The CDR3 is made up of 11 amino acids. CDR3 loop: CSAGRNEKLFF. CDR3 DNA: TGCAGTGCCGGACGGAATGAAAAACTGTTTTTT.

This clonotype was seen repeatedly, ten times or more. J is TRBJ2-2 and V is TRBV6-5; 12 nucleotides align to TRBD1. The CDR3 loop spans 14 amino acids. V dropped 10 bases and J dropped 7; count of bases not matched to a gene: 7. CDR1 MNHEY and CDR2 SVGAGI come from the germline V gene. CDR3: CATWDRGHGGELFF. As DNA, the CDR3 is TGTGCCACCTGGGACAGGGGGCATGGCGGGGAGCTGTTTTTT.

The table lists this clonotype with many counts. V is TRBV4-3 and J is TRBJ2-5, with 11 nucleotides matching TRBD2. V shed 4 bases, J shed 5 bases, and the junction held 9 bases outside the gene matches. CDR1 is LGHNA, CDR2 YSLEER, per germline. This CDR3 spans 16 amino acids. The CDR3 loop reads CASSPRASGGRETQYF. As DNA, the CDR3 is TGCGCCAGCAGCCCCCGGGCTAGCGGGGGGAGGGAGACCCAGTACTTC.

This clonotype was counted ten times or more. J is TRBJ2-7 and V is TRBV2; 16 nucleotides match TRBD2. V lost 6 bases and J lost 6; bases outside the gene matches: 8. The CDR3 extends over 16 amino acids. CDR1 and CDR2 (germline): SNHLY, FYNNEI. The CDR3 DNA sequence: TGTGCCAGCAGGGTGGGACTAGCGGGAGGGCAGCGCGAGCAGTACTTC. Its translation: CASRVGLAGGQREQYF.

This clonotype was counted at least ten times. This sequence joins TRBV25-1 and TRBJ2-7; D possibly matches TRBD1 or TRBD2 (5 bases each). The CDR3 contains 16 residues. The germline V and J ends were trimmed by 0 bases and 2 bases, with 14 bases remaining between them. From germline, CDR1 is MGHDK and CDR2 SYGVNS. The CDR3 DNA reads TGTGCCAGCAGTGAATACGGGGCGCGGTCGACCTACGAGCAGTACTTC. Its translation: CASSEYGARSTYEQYF.

This clonotype came up many times. The CDR3 bases are TGCAGCGTTGACATTTTAGAGACCCAGTACTTC. This gives the protein CSVDILETQYF. This rearrangement joins TRBV29-1 to TRBJ2-5; no definite D call. Germline V gives CDR1 SQVTM, CDR2 ANQGSEA. Trimming pared 3 bases from V and 4 bases from J, leaving 6 bases between. The CDR3 covers 11 residues.